The 10 T cell receptor beta chains listed next were all sequenced from one sample in a study of cytomegalovirus exposure and HLA in healthy donors. The PCR made use of 60 Vbeta and 13 Jbeta primers. Libraries were prepared by immunoSEQ multiplex PCR; TCRdb keeps only in-frame clonotypes and omits some of them. The sample lists approximately 240,000 clones, around 89% seen once, with less than 1.2% in the top ten. The sample taken for sequencing was PBMCs. Receptors originate from a woman aged 18-29 years in good health and CMV-seronegative.

The chain joins TRBV27 to TRBJ2-2; D perhaps matches TRBD1 (6 bases). Germline V gene sequence: CDR1 MNHEY, CDR2 SMNVEV (reference sequence). The length of the CDR3 is 15 residues. V lost 4 bases, J lost 3 bases, and 12 bases lay in between. The CDR3 coding sequence is TGTGCCAGCAGTTGGGGAACAGGGTACACCGGGGAGCTGTTTTTT. It translates to CASSWGTGYTGELFF.

The chain employs TRBV19 and TRBJ2-5; 7 bases are shared with TRBD1. The CDR3 length is 15 residues. J lost 4 bases, V lost 1 base, and 6 bases had no gene match. Germline V CDR1 and CDR2: LNHDA, SQIVND (reference sequence). The CDR3 DNA follows: TGTGCCAGTAGTATAGGCGGCTCAGGGGGAGAGACCCAGTACTTC. Its protein is CASSIGGSGGETQYF. The variable domain in full, with the rest retrieved from reference TRBV19 and TRBJ2-5, is DGGITQSPKYLFRKEGQNVTLSCEQNLNHDAMYWYRQDPGQGLRLIYYSQIVNDFQKGDIAEGYSVSREKKESFPLTVTSAQKNPTAFYLCASSIGGSGGETQYFGPGTRLLVL.

The chain has TRBV7-8 and TRBJ2-1, with 7 bases identical to TRBD2. Germline values: CDR1 SGHVS, CDR2 FQNEAQ. Trimming removed 6 bases from V and 1 base from J; junction bases left unmatched: 9. The CDR3 is made up of 16 amino acids. CDR3 sequence (DNA): TGTGCCAGCAGTCGTTCTAGCGGCAATTCCTACAATGAGCAGTTCTTC. This encodes CASSRSSGNSYNEQFF.

The chain carries TRBV10-2 and TRBJ1-5, with TRBD1 identical over 8 bases. In germline, CDR1 is WSHSY, CDR2 SAAADI. Trimming took 8 bases from V and 4 from J; bases not matched to a gene: 4. CDR3 length: 13 amino acids. The DNA for the CDR3 is TGCGCCAGCGGGGACAGGCGGAATCAGCCCCAGCATTTT. Its protein is CASGDRRNQPQHF.

The chain joins TRBV6-6 to TRBJ2-5; no clear D. The end of the DNA fits TRBJ2-7 better, so the J call may be wrong. The CDR3 spans 12 residues. Germline CDR1 and CDR2: MNHNY and SVGAGI (reference sequence). The CDR3 spells CASRTQAYEQYF. CDR3 bases: TGTGCCAGCAGAACCCAAGCCTACGAGCAGTACTTC.

V is TRBV11-2 and J is TRBJ1-1; the match to TRBD1 covers 7 bases. Unmatched junction bases numbered 3, after V lost 1 base and J lost 10 bases. Per the germline V gene, CDR1 is SGHAT and CDR2 is FQNNGV. The CDR3 spans 12 residues. CDR3 bases: TGTGCCAGCAGCTTAGGACAGGGACGAGCTTTCTTT. This encodes CASSLGQGRAFF.

The table lists this clone with a count of one. The V gene is TRBV7-2, the J gene TRBJ2-7; possibly TRBD1 for D (6 bases). Germline CDR1 is SGHTA and CDR2 is FQGNSA. The CDR3 length is 14 residues. The V end lost 2 bases, the J end lost 4 bases, and 12 bases lay between the germline ends. The CDR3 protein is CASSLSGTGYEQYF. CDR3 coding DNA: TGTGCCAGCAGCTTAAGCGGAACAGGGTACGAGCAGTACTTC.

V and J are TRBV27 and TRBJ2-7; 9 positions agree with TRBD2. Germline trimming cut 4 bases from V and 4 bases from J; bases unmatched to any gene: 11. Germline-derived CDR1 and CDR2 are MNHEY and SMNVEV (reference sequence). This CDR3 is 16 amino acids long. The CDR3: CASSSLGSGSTYEQYF. The CDR3 DNA reads as TGTGCCAGCAGTTCCTTGGGTAGCGGGAGTACATACGAGCAGTACTTC.

CDR3: CASNQAGGLNEQFF. The CDR3 DNA sequence: TGTGCCAGCAACCAAGCGGGGGGCCTCAATGAGCAGTTCTTC. The chain has TRBV7-8 and TRBJ2-1; 9 nucleotides agree with TRBD2. The CDR3 loop spans 14 amino acids. J was trimmed by 6 bases and V by 7 bases; bases with no gene match: 7. Germline CDR1 is SGHVS and CDR2 is FQNEAQ.

The gene calls are TRBV5-1 and TRBJ2-4; a possible D gene is TRBD2 (7 bases). The CDR3 loop spans 15 amino acids. Germline assignment: CDR1 SGHRS and CDR2 YFSETQ. Deletions cut 5 bases from V and 3 bases from J, with 15 bases between. This CDR3 reads CASRRGGRGKNIQYF. CDR3 bases: TGCGCCAGCAGGAGGGGGGGTCGAGGCAAAAACATTCAGTACTTC.